The clone carrying this T cell receptor (beta chain) was seen at least ten times. This CDR3 has 15 residues. Germline V gives CDR1 SGHRS, CDR2 YFSETQ. V gave up 0 bases and J gave up 3 bases; unmatched junction bases: 3. The sample originates from a study of CD8+CD57+ T cells in acquired aplastic anemia. Study-level information: Sorted CD4+ and CD8+ cells yielded roughly 3.4 ug of DNA on average.

TCR beta VDJ and CDR3 profiling used genomic DNA as template. One entry per CDR3 protein results from TCRdb running MiXCR on the reads. This sample yields approximately 50,000 distinct CDR3 sequences, of which over 60% are seen a single time; around 36% belongs to the top ten. The sequenced sample consisted of sorted CD4+, CD8+, or CD8+CD57+ T cells (not recorded which) from PBMCs. The genes are TRBV5-1 and TRBJ2-7; 10 nucleotides align to TRBD1. The origin of this receptor is a human donor in good health, serving as a control. This chain's CDR3 is CASSLAGTGDYEQYF. CDR3 bases: TGCGCCAGCAGCTTGGCCGGGACAGGGGACTACGAGCAGTACTTC.